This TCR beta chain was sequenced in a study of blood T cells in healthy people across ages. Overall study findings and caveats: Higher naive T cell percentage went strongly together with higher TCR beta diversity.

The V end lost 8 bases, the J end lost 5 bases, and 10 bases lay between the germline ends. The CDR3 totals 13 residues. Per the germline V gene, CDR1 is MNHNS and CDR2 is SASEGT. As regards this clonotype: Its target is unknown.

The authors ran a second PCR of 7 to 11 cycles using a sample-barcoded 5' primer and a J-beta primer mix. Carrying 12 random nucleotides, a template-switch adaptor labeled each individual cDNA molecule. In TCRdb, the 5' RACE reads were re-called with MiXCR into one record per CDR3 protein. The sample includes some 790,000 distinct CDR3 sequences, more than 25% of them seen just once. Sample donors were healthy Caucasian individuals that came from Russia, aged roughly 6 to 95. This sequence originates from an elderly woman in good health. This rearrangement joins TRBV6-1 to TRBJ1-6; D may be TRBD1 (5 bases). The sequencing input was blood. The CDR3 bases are TGTGCCAGCGATCGACAGAATAATTCACCCCTCCACTTT. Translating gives CASDRQNNSPLHF.